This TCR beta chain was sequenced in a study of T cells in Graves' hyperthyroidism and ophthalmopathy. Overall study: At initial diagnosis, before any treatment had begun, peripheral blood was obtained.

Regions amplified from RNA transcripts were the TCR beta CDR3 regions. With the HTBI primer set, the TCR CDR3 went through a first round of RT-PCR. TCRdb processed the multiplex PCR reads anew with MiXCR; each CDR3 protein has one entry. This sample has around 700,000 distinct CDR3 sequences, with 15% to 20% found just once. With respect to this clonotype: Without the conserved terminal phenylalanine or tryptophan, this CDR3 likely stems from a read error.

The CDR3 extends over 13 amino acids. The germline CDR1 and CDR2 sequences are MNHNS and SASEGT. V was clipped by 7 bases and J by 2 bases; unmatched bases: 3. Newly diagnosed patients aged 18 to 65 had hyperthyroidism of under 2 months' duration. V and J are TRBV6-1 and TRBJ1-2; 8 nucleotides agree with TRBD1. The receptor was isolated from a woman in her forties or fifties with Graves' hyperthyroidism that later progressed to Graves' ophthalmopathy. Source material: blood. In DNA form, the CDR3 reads TGTGCCAGCACGCCAGGGGGCAACTATGGCTACACCCTC. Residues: CASTPGGNYGYTL.